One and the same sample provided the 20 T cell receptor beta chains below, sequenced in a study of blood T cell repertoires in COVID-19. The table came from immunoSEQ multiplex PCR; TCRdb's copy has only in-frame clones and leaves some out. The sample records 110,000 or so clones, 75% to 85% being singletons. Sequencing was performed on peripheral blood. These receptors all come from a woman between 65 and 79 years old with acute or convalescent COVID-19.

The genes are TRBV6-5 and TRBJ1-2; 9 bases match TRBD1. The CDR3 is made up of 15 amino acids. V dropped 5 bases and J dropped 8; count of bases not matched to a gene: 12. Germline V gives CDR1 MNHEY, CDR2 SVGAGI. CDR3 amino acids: CASSRTLSGQGGYTF. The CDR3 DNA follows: TGTGCCAGCAGTCGTACCCTATCGGGACAGGGCGGCTACACCTTC.

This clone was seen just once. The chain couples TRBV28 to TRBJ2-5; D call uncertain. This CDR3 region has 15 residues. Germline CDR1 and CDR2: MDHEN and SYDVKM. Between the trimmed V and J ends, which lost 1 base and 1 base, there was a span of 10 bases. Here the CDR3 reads CASSLLGKAQETQYF. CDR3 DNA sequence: TGTGCCAGCAGTTTATTGGGCAAAGCCCAAGAGACCCAGTACTTC.

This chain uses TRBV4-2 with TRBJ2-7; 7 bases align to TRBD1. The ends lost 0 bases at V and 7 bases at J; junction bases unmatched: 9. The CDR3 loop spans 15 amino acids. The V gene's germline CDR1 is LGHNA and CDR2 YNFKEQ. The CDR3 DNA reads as TGTGCCAGCAGCCAAGATCTGGTGACAGGGAGAGAGCAGTACTTC. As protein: CASSQDLVTGREQYF.

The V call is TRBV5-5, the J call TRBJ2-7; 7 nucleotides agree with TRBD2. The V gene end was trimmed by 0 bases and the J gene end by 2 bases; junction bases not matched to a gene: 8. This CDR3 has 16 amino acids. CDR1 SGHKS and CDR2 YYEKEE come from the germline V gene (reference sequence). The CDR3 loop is CASSLVPRETPYEQYF. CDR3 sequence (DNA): TGTGCCAGCAGCTTGGTTCCGCGGGAGACCCCCTACGAGCAGTACTTC.

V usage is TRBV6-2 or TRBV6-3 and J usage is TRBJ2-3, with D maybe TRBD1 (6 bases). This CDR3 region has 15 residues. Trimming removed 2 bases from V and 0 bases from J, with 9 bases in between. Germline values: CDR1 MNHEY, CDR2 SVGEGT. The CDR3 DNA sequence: TGTGCCAGCAGTTACCCGACAGGAAGCACAGATACGCAGTATTTT. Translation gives CASSYPTGSTDTQYF.

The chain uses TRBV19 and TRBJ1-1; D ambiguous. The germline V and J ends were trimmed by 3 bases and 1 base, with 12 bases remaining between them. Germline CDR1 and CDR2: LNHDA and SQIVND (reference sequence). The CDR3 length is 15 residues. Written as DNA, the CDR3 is TGTGCCAGTAGTATTCCCAACAGCGGGAACACTGAAGCTTTCTTT. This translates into CASSIPNSGNTEAFF.

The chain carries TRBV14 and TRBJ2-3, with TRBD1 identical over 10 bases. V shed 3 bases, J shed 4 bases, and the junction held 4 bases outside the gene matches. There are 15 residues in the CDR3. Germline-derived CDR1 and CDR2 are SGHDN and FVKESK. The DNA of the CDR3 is TGTGCCAGCAGCCAGACAGGGGGCGCACCAGATACGCAGTATTTT. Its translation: CASSQTGGAPDTQYF.

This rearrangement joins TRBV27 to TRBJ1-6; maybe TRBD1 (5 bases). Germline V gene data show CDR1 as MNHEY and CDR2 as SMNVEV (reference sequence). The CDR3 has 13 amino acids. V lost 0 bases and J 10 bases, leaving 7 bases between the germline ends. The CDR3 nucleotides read TGTGCCAGCAGTTTATCGGCAGGGTCACCCCTCCACTTT. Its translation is CASSLSAGSPLHF.

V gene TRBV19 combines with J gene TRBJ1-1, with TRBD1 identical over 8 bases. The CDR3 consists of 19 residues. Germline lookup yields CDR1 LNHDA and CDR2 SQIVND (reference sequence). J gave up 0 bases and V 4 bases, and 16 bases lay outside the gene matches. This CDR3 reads CASSRETGEQYFVNTEAFF. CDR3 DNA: TGTGCCAGTAGTAGAGAGACAGGGGAGCAATATTTCGTGAACACTGAAGCTTTCTTT.

The DNA of the CDR3 is TGTGCCAGCAGCTTTTCAACGGGAGGCCCCTACAATGAGCAGTTCTTC. Translation: CASSFSTGGPYNEQFF. The rearrangement joins TRBV7-9 to TRBJ2-1; 7 positions match TRBD2. Trimming removed 3 bases from V and 2 bases from J; junction bases left unmatched: 7. Germline loops: CDR1 SEHNR, CDR2 FQNEAQ (reference sequence). This CDR3 is built from 16 residues.

CDR3 DNA: TGTGCCAGCAGCTTATGGCCGGAGCGAAATGAGCAGTTCTTC. This translates into CASSLWPERNEQFF. J is TRBJ2-1 and V is TRBV11-1; D unresolved. V lost 2 bases and J 7 bases, leaving 12 bases between the germline ends. The CDR3 has 14 residues. Germline V lookup: CDR1 SGHAT, CDR2 FQDESV (reference sequence).

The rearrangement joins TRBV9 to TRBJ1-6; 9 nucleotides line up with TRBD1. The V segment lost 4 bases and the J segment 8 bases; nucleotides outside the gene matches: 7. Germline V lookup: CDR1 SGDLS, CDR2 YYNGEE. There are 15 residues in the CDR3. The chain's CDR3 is CASSPYRGRDSPLHF. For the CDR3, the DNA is TGTGCCAGCAGCCCTTACAGGGGGCGTGATTCACCCCTCCACTTT.

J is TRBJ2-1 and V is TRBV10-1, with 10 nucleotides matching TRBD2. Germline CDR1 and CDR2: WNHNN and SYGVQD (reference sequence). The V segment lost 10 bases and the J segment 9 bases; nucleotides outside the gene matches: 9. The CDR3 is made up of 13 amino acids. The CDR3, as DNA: TGCGCCACTGCTAGCGGGAGTGTTGGTGAGCAGTTCTTC. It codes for CATASGSVGEQFF.

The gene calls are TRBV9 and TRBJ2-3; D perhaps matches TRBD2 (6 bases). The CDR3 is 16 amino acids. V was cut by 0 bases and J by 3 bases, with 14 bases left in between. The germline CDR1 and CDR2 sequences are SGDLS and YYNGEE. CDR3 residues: CASSVVGGAGTDTQYF. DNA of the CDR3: TGTGCCAGCAGCGTAGTCGGCGGGGCCGGAACAGATACGCAGTATTTT.

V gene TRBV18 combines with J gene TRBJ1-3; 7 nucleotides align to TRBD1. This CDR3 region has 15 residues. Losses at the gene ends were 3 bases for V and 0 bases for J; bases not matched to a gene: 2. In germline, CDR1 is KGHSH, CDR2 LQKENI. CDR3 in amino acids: CASSPGTVSGNTIYF. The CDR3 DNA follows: TGTGCCAGCTCACCCGGGACAGTCTCTGGAAACACCATATATTTT.

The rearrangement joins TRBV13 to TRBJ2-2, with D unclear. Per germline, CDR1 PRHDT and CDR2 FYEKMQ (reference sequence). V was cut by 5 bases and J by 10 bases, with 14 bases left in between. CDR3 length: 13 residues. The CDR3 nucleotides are TGTGCCAGCAGCCGTGGTTTCGGTCCGGAGCTGTTTTTT. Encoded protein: CASSRGFGPELFF.

CDR3 DNA: TGTGCCAGCAGCTCTAGCCCTCCGACTAGCGGGACTGGTGAGCAGTTCTTC. Amino acid sequence: CASSSSPPTSGTGEQFF. V is TRBV7-8 and J is TRBJ2-1, with 11 positions matching TRBD2. J was trimmed by 9 bases and V by 4 bases; bases with no gene match: 14. The CDR3 spans 17 residues. Looked up from germline, CDR1 is SGHVS and CDR2 is FQNEAQ.

The DNA of the CDR3 is TGTGCCAGCAGGCCGCCAGGGAACGACTATACGCAGTATTTT. It specifies CASRPPGNDYTQYF. V and J are TRBV6-5 and TRBJ2-3, with D possibly TRBD1 on 5 matching bases. CDR3 length equals 14 residues. CDR1 MNHEY and CDR2 SVGAGI come from the germline V gene. Trimming removed 6 bases at V and 7 bases at J, with 17 bases between.

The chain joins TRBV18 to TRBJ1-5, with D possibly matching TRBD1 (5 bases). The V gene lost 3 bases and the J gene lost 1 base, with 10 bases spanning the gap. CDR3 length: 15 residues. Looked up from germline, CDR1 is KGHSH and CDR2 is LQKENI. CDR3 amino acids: CASSPSTVSNQPQHF. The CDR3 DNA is TGTGCCAGCTCACCCTCGACAGTAAGCAATCAGCCCCAGCATTTT.

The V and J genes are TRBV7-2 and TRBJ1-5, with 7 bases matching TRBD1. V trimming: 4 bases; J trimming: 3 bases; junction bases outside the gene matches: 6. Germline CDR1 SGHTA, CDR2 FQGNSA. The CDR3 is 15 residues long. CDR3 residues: CASSSPGQLNQPQHF. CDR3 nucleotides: TGTGCCAGCAGCTCACCGGGACAGCTCAATCAGCCCCAGCATTTT. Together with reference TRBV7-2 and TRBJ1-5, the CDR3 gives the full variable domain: GAGVSQSPSNKVTEKGKDVELRCDPISGHTALYWYRQSLGQGLEFLIYFQGNSAPDKSGLPSDRFSAERTGGSVSTLTIQRTQQEDSAVYLCASSSPGQLNQPQHFGDGTRLSIL.